A single T cell receptor (beta chain) is shown here with its context. Profiled with immunoSEQ multiplex PCR; TCRdb holds only in-frame clones, not every one. The sample gives tens of thousands of clones, roughly four fifths of which show up once; under 7.5% is in the top ten. This record belongs to a study of blood T cell repertoires in COVID-19. Germline loops: CDR1 SGHDN, CDR2 FVKESK. The CDR3 totals 11 residues. Between the trimmed V and J ends, which lost 1 base and 8 bases, there was a span of 5 bases. The receptor comes from a man over 45 with active or convalescent COVID-19. Sequenced: peripheral blood. The chain joins TRBV14 to TRBJ1-2; D is undetermined. The CDR3 spells CASSQVGGYTF. The CDR3, as DNA: TGTGCCAGCAGCCAAGTCGGGGGCTACACCTTC.